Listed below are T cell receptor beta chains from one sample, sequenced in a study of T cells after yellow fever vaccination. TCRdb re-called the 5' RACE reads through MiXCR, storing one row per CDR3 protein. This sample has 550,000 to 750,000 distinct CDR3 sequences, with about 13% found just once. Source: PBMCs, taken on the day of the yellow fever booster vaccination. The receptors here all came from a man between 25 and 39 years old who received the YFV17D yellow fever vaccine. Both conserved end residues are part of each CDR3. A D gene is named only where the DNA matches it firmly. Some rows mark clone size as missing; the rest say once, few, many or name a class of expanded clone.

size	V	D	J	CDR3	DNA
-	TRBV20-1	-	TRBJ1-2	CSARERTANYGYTF	TGCAGTGCTAGAGAGAGGACTGCTAACTATGGCTACACCTTC
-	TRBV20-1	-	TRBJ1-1	CSAITAPNTEAFF	TGCAGTGCCATTACGGCGCCAAACACTGAAGCTTTCTTT
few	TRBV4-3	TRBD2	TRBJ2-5	CASSQASGTKETQYF	TGCGCCAGCAGCCAAGCCTCCGGGACTAAAGAGACCCAGTACTTC
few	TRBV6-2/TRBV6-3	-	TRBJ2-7	CASSLQGSEQYF	TGTGCCAGCAGTTTACAGGGATCCGAGCAGTACTTC
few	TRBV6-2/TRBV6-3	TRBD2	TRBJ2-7	CASSLGTSGTFEQYF	TGTGCCAGCAGTTTAGGGACTAGCGGGACCTTCGAGCAGTACTTC
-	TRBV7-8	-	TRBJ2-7	CASRRDVHEQYF	TGTGCCAGCAGGAGGGACGTCCACGAGCAGTACTTC
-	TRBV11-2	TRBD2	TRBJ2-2	CASSWRGKEGFGELFF	TGTGCCAGCAGCTGGCGGGGGAAAGAAGGATTCGGGGAGCTGTTTTTT
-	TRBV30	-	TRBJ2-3	CAWMGLGSGPRDTQYF	TGTGCCTGGATGGGGCTGGGTAGCGGACCCCGAGATACGCAGTATTTT
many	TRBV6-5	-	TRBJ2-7	CASRRASEQYF	TGTGCCAGCAGAAGGGCCAGCGAGCAGTACTTC
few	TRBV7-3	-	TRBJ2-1	CASSLRAGTGYNEQFF	TGTGCCAGCAGCTTAAGGGCCGGGACGGGATACAATGAGCAGTTCTTC
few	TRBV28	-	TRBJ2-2	CAAQPLVTGELFF	TGTGCCGCACAGCCTTTGGTAACCGGGGAGCTGTTTTTT
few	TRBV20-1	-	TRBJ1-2	CSATVQARLEYGYTF	TGCAGTGCTACGGTGCAGGCCCGGTTGGAGTATGGCTACACCTTC
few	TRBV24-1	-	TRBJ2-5	CATSDANWKTQYF	TGTGCCACCAGTGACGCGAATTGGAAGACCCAGTACTTC
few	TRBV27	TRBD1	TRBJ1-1	CASAGQVNTEAFF	TGTGCCAGCGCCGGACAGGTGAACACTGAAGCTTTCTTT
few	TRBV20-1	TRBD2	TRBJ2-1	CSALAGASFGEQFF	TGCAGTGCTCTAGCGGGAGCAAGCTTCGGTGAGCAGTTCTTC
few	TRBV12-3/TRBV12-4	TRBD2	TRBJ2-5	CASSKGLAGGETQYF	TGTGCCAGCAGCAAAGGACTAGCGGGAGGAGAGACCCAGTACTTC
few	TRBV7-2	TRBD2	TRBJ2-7	CASSLRGLGAHEQYF	TGTGCCAGCAGCTTAAGAGGACTAGGGGCCCACGAGCAGTACTTC
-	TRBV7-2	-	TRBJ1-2	CASSLVAGKGYGYTF	TGTGCCAGCAGCTTAGTGGCGGGGAAGGGATATGGCTACACCTTC
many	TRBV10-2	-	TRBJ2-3	CASSDPLAGGADTQYF	TGCGCCAGCAGTGACCCCCTAGCCGGAGGAGCAGATACGCAGTATTTT
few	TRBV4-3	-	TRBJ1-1	CASSQEQLNTEAFF	TGCGCCAGCAGCCAAGAACAGCTGAACACTGAAGCTTTCTTT
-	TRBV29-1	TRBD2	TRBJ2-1	CSVSSGSSYNEQFF	TGCAGCGTTTCTAGCGGGAGCTCCTACAATGAGCAGTTCTTC
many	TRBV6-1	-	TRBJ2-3	CASSEGLKDTQYF	TGTGCCAGCAGTGAAGGATTGAAGGATACGCAGTATTTT
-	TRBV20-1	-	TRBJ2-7	CSARTRGGSYEQYF	TGCAGTGCTAGAACCCGAGGGGGGTCCTACGAGCAGTACTTC
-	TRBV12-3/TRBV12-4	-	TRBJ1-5	CASSFSWMGGPYSNQPQHF	TGTGCCAGCAGTTTTTCGTGGATGGGGGGGCCCTATAGCAATCAGCCCCAGCATTTT
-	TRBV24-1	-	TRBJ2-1	CATSEGGVRGKSSYNEQFF	TGTGCCACCAGTGAGGGGGGTGTCAGGGGGAAGAGCTCCTACAATGAGCAGTTCTTC
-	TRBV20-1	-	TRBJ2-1	CSALHRRSSYNEQFF	TGCAGTGCCCTCCATAGGCGGAGCTCCTACAATGAGCAGTTCTTC
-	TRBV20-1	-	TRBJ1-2	CSARDLKRGYTF	TGCAGTGCTAGAGATCTCAAGAGGGGCTACACCTTC
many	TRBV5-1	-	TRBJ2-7	CASSESTRGYEQYF	TGCGCCAGCAGCGAGAGCACCCGCGGCTACGAGCAGTACTTC
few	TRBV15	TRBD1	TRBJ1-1	CATSGLQGAEAFF	TGTGCCACCAGCGGCTTACAGGGGGCTGAAGCTTTCTTT
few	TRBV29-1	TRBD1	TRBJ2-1	CSVDGTDAYNEQFF	TGCAGCGTTGACGGGACAGACGCCTACAATGAGCAGTTCTTC
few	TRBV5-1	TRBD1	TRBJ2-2	CASSPGTGFTGELFF	TGCGCCAGCAGTCCGGGGACAGGGTTCACCGGGGAGCTGTTTTTT
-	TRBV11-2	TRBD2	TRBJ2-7	CASSSWTSSDEQYF	TGTGCCAGCAGCTCGTGGACTAGCTCCGACGAGCAGTACTTC
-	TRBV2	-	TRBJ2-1	CASSAAGPNNEQFF	TGTGCCAGCAGTGCGGCAGGGCCCAACAATGAGCAGTTCTTC
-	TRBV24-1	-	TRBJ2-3	CATSDSGRGADTQYF	TGTGCCACCAGTGATTCGGGACGCGGCGCAGATACGCAGTATTTT
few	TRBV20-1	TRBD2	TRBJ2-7	CSARAPPGTSILEQYF	TGCAGTGCTAGAGCCCCCCCCGGGACTAGCATCCTCGAGCAGTACTTC
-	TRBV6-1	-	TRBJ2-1	CASRATSSSYNEQFF	TGTGCCAGCAGAGCGACTAGTAGCTCCTACAATGAGCAGTTCTTC
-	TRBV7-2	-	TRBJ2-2	CASSLWGGSGTGELFF	TGTGCCAGCAGCCTTTGGGGAGGCAGTGGCACCGGGGAGCTGTTTTTT
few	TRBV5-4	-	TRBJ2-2	CASSLLQGDTGELFF	TGTGCCAGCAGCTTACTTCAGGGTGACACCGGGGAGCTGTTTTTT
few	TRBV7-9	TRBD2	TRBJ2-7	CASSFDSGRSRYEQYF	TGTGCCAGCAGCTTCGATAGCGGGAGATCGCGGTACGAGCAGTACTTC
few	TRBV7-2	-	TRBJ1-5	CASSSSGNQPQHF	TGTGCCAGCAGCTCCTCAGGGAATCAGCCCCAGCATTTT
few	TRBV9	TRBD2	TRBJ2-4	CASSPGLAGGMDIQYF	TGTGCCAGCAGTCCGGGACTAGCGGGGGGGATGGACATTCAGTACTTC
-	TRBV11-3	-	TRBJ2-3	CASSPGRSDTQYF	TGTGCCAGCAGCCCGGGACGTTCAGATACGCAGTATTTT
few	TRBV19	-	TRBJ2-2	CASSLELLFTGELFF	TGTGCCAGTAGTCTGGAATTATTATTCACCGGGGAGCTGTTTTTT
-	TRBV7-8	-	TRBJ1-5	CASSRREGPGQPQHF	TGTGCCAGCAGCCGCAGGGAGGGCCCAGGGCAGCCCCAGCATTTT
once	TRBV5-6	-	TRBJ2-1	CASSLGMLRSYNEQFF	TGTGCCAGCAGCTTGGGTATGTTACGGTCCTACAATGAGCAGTTCTTC
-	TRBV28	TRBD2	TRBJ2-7	CASSLLAGEGGEQYF	TGTGCCAGCAGTTTATTAGCGGGAGAAGGGGGCGAGCAGTACTTC
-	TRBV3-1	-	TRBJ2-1	CSSSRRTRQFF	TGTTCCAGCAGCCGGAGGACTCGTCAGTTCTTC
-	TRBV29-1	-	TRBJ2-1	CSPLVRVNEQFF	TGCAGCCCCCTAGTGAGGGTCAATGAGCAGTTCTTC
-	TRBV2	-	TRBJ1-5	CASSEQATTHQPQHF	TGTGCCAGCAGTGAACAGGCAACTACTCATCAGCCCCAGCATTTT